This TCR beta chain was sequenced for a study of CD8 T cells in Susac syndrome. It was with random hexamers that about 0.45 to 1 ug RNA was reverse transcribed. Amplification of TCR beta CDR3 spanned 54 Vbeta and 13 Jbeta via immunoSEQ multiplex PCR. From the immunoSEQ multiplex PCR reads, TCRdb called clonotypes with MiXCR, one entry per CDR3 protein. The data contain around 200,000 distinct CDR3 sequences, approximately 90% of them seen just once; the ten biggest clones take up around 0.14%. Trimming left V 9 bases short and J 11 bases short, with 19 bases between. The CDR3 spans 13 residues. Per the germline V gene, CDR1 is ENHRY and CDR2 is SYGVKD.

The sequence was obtained from a human donor with multiple sclerosis. The V call is TRBV10-3, the J call TRBJ1-4, with D uncertain. The source material was CD8+ T cells from PBMCs. The DNA for the CDR3 is TGTGCCATATCACTGGGCCCCAACGAGAAACTGTTTTTT. Translated: CAISLGPNEKLFF.